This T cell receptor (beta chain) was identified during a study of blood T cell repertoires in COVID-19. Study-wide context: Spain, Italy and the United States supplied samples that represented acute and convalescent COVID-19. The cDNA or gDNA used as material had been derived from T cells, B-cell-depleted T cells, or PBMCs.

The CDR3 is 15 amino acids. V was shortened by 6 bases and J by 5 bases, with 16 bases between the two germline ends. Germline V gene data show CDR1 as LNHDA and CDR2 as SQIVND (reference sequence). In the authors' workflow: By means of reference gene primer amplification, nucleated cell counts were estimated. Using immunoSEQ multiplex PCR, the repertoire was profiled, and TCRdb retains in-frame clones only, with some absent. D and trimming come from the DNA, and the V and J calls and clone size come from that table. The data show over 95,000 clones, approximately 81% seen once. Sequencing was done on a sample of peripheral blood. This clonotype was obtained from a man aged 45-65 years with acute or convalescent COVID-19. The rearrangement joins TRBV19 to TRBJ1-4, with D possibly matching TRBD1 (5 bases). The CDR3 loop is CASRSPRGMNEKLFF. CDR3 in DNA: TGTGCCAGTAGGTCCCCACGGGGGATGAATGAAAAACTGTTTTTT.